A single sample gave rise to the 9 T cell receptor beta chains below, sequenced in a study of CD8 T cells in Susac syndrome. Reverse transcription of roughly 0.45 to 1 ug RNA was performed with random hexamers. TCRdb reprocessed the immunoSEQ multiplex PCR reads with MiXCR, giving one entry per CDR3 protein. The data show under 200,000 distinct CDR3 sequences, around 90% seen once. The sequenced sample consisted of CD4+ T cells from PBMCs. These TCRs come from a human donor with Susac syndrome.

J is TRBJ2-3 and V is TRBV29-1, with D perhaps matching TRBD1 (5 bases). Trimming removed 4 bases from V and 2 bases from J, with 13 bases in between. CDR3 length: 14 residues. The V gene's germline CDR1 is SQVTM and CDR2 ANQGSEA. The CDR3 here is CSVVRGSNTDTQYF. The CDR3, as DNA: TGCAGCGTTGTTAGGGGATCGAACACAGATACGCAGTATTTT.

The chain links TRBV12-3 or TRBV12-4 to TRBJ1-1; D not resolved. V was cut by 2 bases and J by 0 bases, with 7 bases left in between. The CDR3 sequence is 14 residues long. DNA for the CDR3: TGTGCCAGCAGTTTAAGTCAGTTGAACACTGAAGCTTTCTTT. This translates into CASSLSQLNTEAFF.

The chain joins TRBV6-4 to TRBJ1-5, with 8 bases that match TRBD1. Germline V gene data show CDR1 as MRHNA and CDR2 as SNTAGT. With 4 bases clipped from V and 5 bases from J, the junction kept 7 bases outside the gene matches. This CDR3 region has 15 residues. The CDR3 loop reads CASSADRAVDQPQHF. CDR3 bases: TGTGCCAGCAGTGCGGACAGGGCCGTGGATCAGCCCCAGCATTTT.

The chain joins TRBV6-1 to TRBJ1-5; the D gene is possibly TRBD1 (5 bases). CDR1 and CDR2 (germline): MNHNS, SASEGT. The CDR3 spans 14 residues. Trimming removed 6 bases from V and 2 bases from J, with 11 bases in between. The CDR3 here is CASRMGTGNQPQHF. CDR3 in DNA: TGTGCCAGCAGGATGGGGACTGGCAATCAGCCCCAGCATTTT.

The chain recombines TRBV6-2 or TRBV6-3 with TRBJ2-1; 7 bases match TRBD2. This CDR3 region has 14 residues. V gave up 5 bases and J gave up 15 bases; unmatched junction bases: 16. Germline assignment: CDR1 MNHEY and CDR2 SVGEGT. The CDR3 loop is CASSPRVAGPLPFF. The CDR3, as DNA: TGTGCCAGCAGTCCCCGGGTAGCGGGCCCTCTACCGTTCTTC.

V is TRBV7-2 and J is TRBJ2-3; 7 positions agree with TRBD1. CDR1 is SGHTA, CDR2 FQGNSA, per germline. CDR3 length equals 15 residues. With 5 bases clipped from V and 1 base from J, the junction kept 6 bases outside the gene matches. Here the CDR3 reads CASSPGQPGTDTQYF. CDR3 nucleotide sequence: TGTGCCAGCAGCCCGGGACAGCCGGGCACAGATACGCAGTATTTT. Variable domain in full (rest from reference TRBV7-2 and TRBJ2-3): GAGVSQSPSNKVTEKGKDVELRCDPISGHTALYWYRQSLGQGLEFLIYFQGNSAPDKSGLPSDRFSAERTGGSVSTLTIQRTQQEDSAVYLCASSPGQPGTDTQYFGPGTRLTVL.

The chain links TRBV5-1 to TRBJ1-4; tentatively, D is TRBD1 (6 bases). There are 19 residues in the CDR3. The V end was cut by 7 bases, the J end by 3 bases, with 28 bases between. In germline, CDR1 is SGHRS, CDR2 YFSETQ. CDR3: CASRRVPGTYSFSNEKLFF. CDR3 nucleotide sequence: TGCGCCAGCCGCCGGGTTCCGGGGACATACTCCTTCTCTAATGAAAAACTGTTTTTT.

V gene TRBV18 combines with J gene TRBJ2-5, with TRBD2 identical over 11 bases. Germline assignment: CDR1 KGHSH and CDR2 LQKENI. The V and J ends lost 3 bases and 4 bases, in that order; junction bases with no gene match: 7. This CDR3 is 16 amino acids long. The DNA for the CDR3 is TGTGCCAGCTCACCGCAAGCCGGGACTAGCGGAGAGACCCAGTACTTC. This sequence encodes CASSPQAGTSGETQYF.

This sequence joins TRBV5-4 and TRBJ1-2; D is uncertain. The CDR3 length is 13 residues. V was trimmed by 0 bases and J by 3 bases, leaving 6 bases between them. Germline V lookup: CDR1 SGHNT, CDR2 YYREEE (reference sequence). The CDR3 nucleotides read TGTGCCAGCAGCTTGGACGAGCACTATGGCTACACCTTC. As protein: CASSLDEHYGYTF.